This T cell receptor (beta chain) emerged from a study of cytomegalovirus exposure and HLA in healthy donors. Findings of the study overall: The study designated 150 or so TCR beta chains cytomegalovirus-associated. According to a later analysis, donors in an Asian-associated ancestry cluster reportedly had fewer N-insertions than the roughly 670-donor mean.

With regard to this clone: The antigen remains unidentified.

PCR employed 60 Vbeta and 13 Jbeta primers. Libraries were prepared by immunoSEQ multiplex PCR; TCRdb keeps only in-frame clonotypes and omits some of them. Among roughly 80,000 clones, under 70% were seen once, and the ten largest hold approximately 5.8%. The origin of this receptor is a man aged 25-45 years in good health and CMV-seropositive. Sequencing used PBMCs.

The DNA for the CDR3 is TGTGCCAGCAGCCCAACGACAGGAGGCACAGATACGCAGTATTTT. It encodes CASSPTTGGTDTQYF. The chain employs TRBV28 and TRBJ2-3, with D perhaps TRBD1 (6 bases). CDR1 is MDHEN and CDR2 is SYDVKM in the germline V gene. The CDR3 is 15 residues long. V was shortened by 6 bases and J by 1 base, with 14 bases between the two germline ends.